The T cell receptor (beta chain) described here comes from a study of blood T cell repertoires in COVID-19. Turning to the study itself: The samples span acute and convalescent COVID-19 from the United States, Italy and Spain. PBMCs, B-cell-depleted T cells, or T cells provided the cDNA or gDNA that made up the material.

In the original analysis: Amplification of reference gene primers was used by the study to estimate nucleated cell counts. Clones were read by immunoSEQ multiplex PCR, and TCRdb kept only the in-frame ones, dropping some. V, J and clone size are those of that table, while D and trimming were read from the DNA. Of about 220,000 clones in the sample, about four fifths were seen once. Germline V gene sequence: CDR1 KGHSH, CDR2 LQKENI. The CDR3 loop spans 14 amino acids. Trimming took off 6 bases at V and 2 bases at J, with 10 bases between the two ends. The sample taken for sequencing was peripheral blood. This clonotype originated in a woman in her forties with active or convalescent COVID-19. V is TRBV18 and J is TRBJ1-4, with D perhaps TRBD1 (5 bases). CDR3 sequence reads: CASSEGVTNEKLFF. CDR3 nucleotides: TGTGCCAGCTCGGAAGGGGTGACTAATGAAAAACTGTTTTTT.